This T cell receptor beta chain was retrieved from a study of blood T cell repertoires in COVID-19. The wider study: The analysed material was cDNA or gDNA that came from T cells, B-cell-depleted T cells, or PBMCs.

V was trimmed by 0 bases and J by 1 base, leaving 7 bases between them. CDR1 SGHRS and CDR2 YFSETQ come from the germline V gene. This CDR3 is built from 15 residues. TCRdb keeps only in-frame clones here, not all; method: immunoSEQ multiplex PCR. The sample includes more than 200,000 clones, 82% of them seen just once. Sequenced input: peripheral blood. The V gene is TRBV5-1, the J gene TRBJ2-2; tentatively, D is TRBD1 (6 bases). This receptor was identified in a woman aged 80 or over with active or convalescent COVID-19. CDR3 sequence: CASSLGGQNTGELFF. The CDR3 DNA reads TGCGCCAGCAGCTTGGGGGGACAGAACACCGGGGAGCTGTTTTTT.